This T cell receptor beta chain was obtained from a study of blood T cell repertoires in COVID-19. The repertoire was sequenced with immunoSEQ multiplex PCR; TCRdb's copy has only in-frame clones and lacks some. Among 250,000 to 350,000 clones listed, 75% to 90% were seen once. The clonotype was recovered from a woman aged 25 to 45 who had recovered from COVID-19. The sequenced sample consisted of PBMCs or T cells enriched from blood (not recorded which).

CDR3 DNA: TGTGCCGTCAGAGGGTTCATGAACACTGAAGCTTTCTTT. It codes for CAVRGFMNTEAFF. This rearrangement joins TRBV27 to TRBJ1-1, with D unresolved. The germline V and J ends were trimmed by 11 bases and 0 bases, with 13 bases remaining between them. Germline values: CDR1 MNHEY, CDR2 SMNVEV (reference sequence). This CDR3 has 13 residues.